Following are 21 T cell receptor beta chains from one sample sequenced in a study of technical replicates of blood from a handful of donors. Sequencing was performed with immunoSEQ multiplex PCR; in TCRdb, only in-frame clones are kept and a portion is missing. Among around 76,000 clones listed, less than 99% were seen once. The specimen sequenced was T cells isolated from PBMCs. The receptor set was obtained from a human donor in good health.

The J gene is TRBJ2-1, the V gene TRBV9, with TRBD2 as a possible D gene (5 bases). Germline V gene sequence: CDR1 SGDLS, CDR2 YYNGEE. The CDR3 contains 13 residues. Trimming cost V 0 bases and J 6 bases, with 7 bases left between them. The chain's CDR3 is CASSVAAGNEQFF. The CDR3 bases are TGTGCCAGCAGCGTAGCGGCGGGCAATGAGCAGTTCTTC.

The chain uses TRBV27 and TRBJ2-7; 9 bases are a match to TRBD1. Unmatched junction bases numbered 17, after V lost 7 bases and J lost 7 bases. Germline V lookup: CDR1 MNHEY, CDR2 SMNVEV (reference sequence). CDR3 length equals 16 residues. DNA for the CDR3: TGTGCCAGCATAAGCCTGCTAAGGGACAGGGCAGGGGAGCAGTACTTC. The encoded protein is CASISLLRDRAGEQYF.

As to this clone: One junction end disagrees with the germline gene, perhaps due to a read error. The CDR3 nucleotides read TGTGCCTGGACTTCCGGGGACAGAGGGGCCTTC. Translating gives CAWTSGDRGAF. The J gene is TRBJ2-4, the V gene TRBV30; TRBD1 agrees at 7 bases. Germline CDR1 GTSNPN, CDR2 SVGIG (reference sequence). This CDR3 is built from 11 residues.

This clone was seen a single time. The V and J genes are TRBV28 and TRBJ2-7; TRBD1 matches at 9 bases. This CDR3 has 14 residues. The trim removed 6 bases at V and 5 bases at J, leaving 8 bases unmatched. Germline CDR1 reads MDHEN; CDR2 reads SYDVKM. In DNA, the CDR3 is TGTGCCAGCAGCGCCGGGACAGGGAGGAACGAGCAGTACTTC. Translated, it gives CASSAGTGRNEQYF.

V usage is TRBV14 and J usage is TRBJ1-2; no clear D gene. V lost 0 bases and J 3 bases, leaving 17 bases between the germline ends. CDR1 and CDR2 (germline): SGHDN, FVKESK. The CDR3 is 17 residues long. CDR3 loop: CASSQEREVAVHYGYTF. DNA of the CDR3: TGTGCCAGCAGCCAAGAAAGGGAGGTCGCGGTGCACTATGGCTACACCTTC. The variable domain in full, with the rest retrieved from reference TRBV14 and TRBJ1-2, is EAGVTQFPSHSVIEKGQTVTLRCDPISGHDNLYWYRRVMGKEIKFLLHFVKESKQDESGMPNNRFLAERTGGTYSTLKVQPAELEDSGVYFCASSQEREVAVHYGYTFGSGTRLTVV.

V and J are TRBV5-8 and TRBJ1-5; D perhaps matches TRBD1 (5 bases). Germline lookup yields CDR1 SGHTS and CDR2 YDEGEE. The V end was cut by 1 base, the J end by 7 bases, with 15 bases between. The CDR3 runs to 15 residues. The CDR3 bases are TGTGCCAGCAGCTTGTTCCGGGGGATAGGCCAGCCCCAGCATTTT. Residues: CASSLFRGIGQPQHF.

This clone came up once. The rearrangement joins TRBV10-3 to TRBJ2-7, with 11 nucleotides matching TRBD2. The CDR3 totals 14 residues. Losses at the gene ends were 4 bases for V and 5 bases for J; bases not matched to a gene: 4. Germline V gives CDR1 ENHRY, CDR2 SYGVKD. The CDR3 DNA is TGTGCCATCAGTGCACTAGCGGGAGATCACGAGCAGTACTTC. Residues: CAISALAGDHEQYF.

The chain combines TRBV6-5 with TRBJ2-7, with 10 bases lining up with TRBD1. Unmatched junction bases numbered 5, after V lost 6 bases and J lost 6 bases. Germline values: CDR1 MNHEY, CDR2 SVGAGI. The CDR3 covers 13 residues. The CDR3 sequence is CASSRDRGIEQYF. In DNA, the CDR3 is TGTGCCAGCAGCCGGGACAGGGGCATCGAGCAGTACTTC.

This chain connects TRBV2 to TRBJ2-7; D ambiguous. CDR1 is SNHLY and CDR2 is FYNNEI in the germline V gene. The CDR3 has 13 residues. Trimming cost V 8 bases and J 3 bases, with 14 bases left between them. The CDR3 loop is CASLSVWIYEQYF. The CDR3, as DNA: TGTGCCAGCCTAAGCGTCTGGATCTACGAGCAGTACTTC.

The rearrangement links TRBV6-1 to TRBJ2-1; TRBD2 agrees at 11 bases. This CDR3 comprises 15 residues. Germline CDR1 is MNHNS and CDR2 is SASEGT. V dropped 7 bases and J dropped 6; count of bases not matched to a gene: 8. CDR3 loop: CASKVRLAGSNEQFF. The CDR3 DNA sequence: TGTGCCAGCAAAGTAAGACTAGCGGGATCCAATGAGCAGTTCTTC.

The chain is built from TRBV27 and TRBJ2-5, with 9 positions matching TRBD1. The ends lost 2 bases at V and 4 bases at J; junction bases unmatched: 5. The CDR3 sequence is 15 residues long. CDR1 and CDR2 (germline): MNHEY, SMNVEV (reference sequence). The CDR3 DNA follows: TGTGCCAGCAGTTTAGGACAGGGGACGGGAGAGACCCAGTACTTC. Translated: CASSLGQGTGETQYF.

The rearrangement joins TRBV27 to TRBJ2-3; D not resolved. This CDR3 comprises 14 residues. Between the trimmed V and J ends, which lost 3 bases and 2 bases, there was a span of 9 bases. Germline V lookup: CDR1 MNHEY, CDR2 SMNVEV (reference sequence). CDR3 bases: TGTGCCAGCAGTTTTAGCTCGACCACAGATACGCAGTATTTT. Translation gives CASSFSSTTDTQYF.

The J gene is TRBJ2-2, the V gene TRBV19, with D hard to call. Trimming took off 7 bases at V and 6 bases at J, with 12 bases between the two ends. Germline CDR1 is LNHDA and CDR2 is SQIVND (reference sequence). CDR3 length: 13 amino acids. The chain's CDR3 is CASIYLASGELFF. The CDR3 nucleotides are TGTGCCAGTATTTACTTAGCCTCCGGGGAGCTGTTTTTT.

The genes are TRBV4-3 and TRBJ2-7; TRBD2 aligns across 12 bases. With V trimmed by 2 bases and J by 6 bases, 5 bases remained unmatched. CDR1 is LGHNA and CDR2 is YSLEER in the germline V gene. The length of the CDR3 is 15 residues. CDR3 amino acids: CASSQSRTSGIEQYF. The CDR3, as DNA: TGCGCCAGCAGCCAATCAAGGACTAGCGGGATCGAGCAGTACTTC.

This chain connects TRBV6-6 to TRBJ2-7; D remains unclear. The CDR3 totals 14 residues. Germline assignment: CDR1 MNHNY and CDR2 SVGAGI (reference sequence). Trimming pared 7 bases from V and 0 bases from J, leaving 13 bases between. The CDR3 DNA reads TGTGCCAGCACCGAGCAGCGAAGCTCCTACGAGCAGTACTTC. As protein: CASTEQRSSYEQYF.

The V call is TRBV15, the J call TRBJ1-2, with D hard to call. This CDR3 has 14 residues. V was pared by 0 bases and J by 1 base, with 6 bases between. Looked up from germline, CDR1 is LNHNV and CDR2 is YYDKDF (reference sequence). The CDR3 is CATSRDPGNYGYTF. The CDR3 nucleotides are TGTGCCACCAGCAGAGATCCGGGTAACTATGGCTACACCTTC. Variable domain in full (rest from reference TRBV15 and TRBJ1-2): DAMVIQNPRYQVTQFGKPVTLSCSQTLNHNVMYWYQQKSSQAPKLLFHYYDKDFNNEADTPDNFQSRRPNTSFCFLDIRSPGLGDTAMYLCATSRDPGNYGYTFGSGTRLTVV.

This chain connects TRBV30 to TRBJ2-7; TRBD2 might be the D (6 bases). The ends were cut back, 0 bases at V and 10 bases at J, with 19 bases in the middle. Germline V gene lookup returns CDR1 GTSNPN and CDR2 SVGIG (reference sequence). The CDR3 totals 14 residues. CDR3 in DNA: TGTGCCTGGAGTGTTCGGGGGATGATCGAAGGACAGTACTTC. Translated, it gives CAWSVRGMIEGQYF.

The chain is built from TRBV4-1 and TRBJ2-3, with 14 bases aligning to TRBD2. The trim removed 4 bases at V and 4 bases at J, leaving 13 bases unmatched. CDR1 MGHRA and CDR2 YSYEKL come from the germline V gene. The CDR3 contains 19 residues. This CDR3 is CASSPMGTSGREEPDTQYF. As DNA, the CDR3 is TGCGCCAGCAGCCCTATGGGGACTAGCGGGAGAGAGGAGCCAGATACGCAGTATTTT.

The CDR3 DNA follows: TGCGCCAGCAGCTTGGGATCTAGTCTAGGCGAGCAGTACTTC. It codes for CASSLGSSLGEQYF. V and J are TRBV5-1 and TRBJ2-7; D call uncertain. V lost 0 bases and J lost 6, with 13 bases in between. The CDR3 spans 14 residues. Germline-derived CDR1 and CDR2 are SGHRS and YFSETQ.

The gene calls are TRBV2 and TRBJ2-7; tentatively, D is TRBD1 (6 bases). With 3 bases removed from V and 7 bases from J, the gap between germline ends came to 28 bases. This CDR3 has 18 amino acids. Germline values: CDR1 SNHLY, CDR2 FYNNEI. CDR3 sequence reads: CASSDSRSSRTDFIEQYF. The DNA of the CDR3 is TGTGCCAGCAGTGATAGTCGTTCATCTCGGACAGATTTTATAGAGCAGTACTTC. The full variable domain, in which reference TRBV2 and TRBJ2-7 provide the parts outside the CDR3, is EPEVTQTPSHQVTQMGQEVILRCVPISNHLYFYWYRQILGQKVEFLVSFYNNEISEKSEIFDDQFSVERPDGSNFTLKIRSTKLEDSAMYFCASSDSRSSRTDFIEQYFGPGTRLTVT.

The chain recombines TRBV5-5 with TRBJ1-5, with D perhaps TRBD1 (6 bases). Trimming removed 0 bases at V and 8 bases at J, with 9 bases between. Germline-derived CDR1 and CDR2 are SGHKS and YYEKEE (reference sequence). This CDR3 contains 13 residues. The CDR3 DNA is TGTGCCAGCAGCTTGGGAGGGGGGGAGCCCCAGCATTTT. Translation gives CASSLGGGEPQHF.